This T cell receptor beta chain was identified in a study of siplizumab effects on memory and regulatory T cells. The table came from immunoSEQ multiplex PCR; TCRdb's copy has only in-frame clones and leaves some out. This sample has around 83,000 clones, with more than 80% found just once. Overall study findings and caveats: Naive T cells were seemingly more diverse than memory cells, and major contributions to the alloresponse seemed to be made by them.

A remark on this clone: As yet, its antigen is unknown.

Trimming removed 6 bases at V and 3 bases at J, with 12 bases between. Germline V gene lookup returns CDR1 LNHDA and CDR2 SQIVND (reference sequence). The CDR3 is 14 amino acids. This receptor was obtained from a human donor in good health. The chain links TRBV19 to TRBJ1-5, with a weak D call TRBD1 (5 bases). Sequencing was done on a sample of CD4+ T cells sorted from blood. The CDR3 reads CASRVGGTNQPQHF. The CDR3 nucleotides are TGTGCCAGTAGGGTGGGGGGAACCAATCAGCCCCAGCATTTT.